This T cell receptor beta chain was captured in a study of T cell responses to AZD1222 COVID-19 vaccine. Germline values: CDR1 SGHVT, CDR2 SQSDAQ. This CDR3 spans 18 amino acids. Trimming pared 1 base from V and 2 bases from J, leaving 18 bases between. The table came from immunoSEQ multiplex PCR; TCRdb's copy has only in-frame clones and leaves some out. The data hold 80,000 to 100,000 clones, with about 88% observed a single time. This clone was seen only a few times. The receptor's source is an adult in good health. Sequencing was performed on peripheral blood, taken on day 0 of AZD1222 vaccination. The rearrangement links TRBV7-4 to TRBJ1-5; weak D call: TRBD1 (5 bases). CDR3 protein: CASSLEQAQTKGNQPQHF. DNA of the CDR3: TGTGCCAGCAGCTTAGAACAGGCCCAAACGAAGGGCAATCAGCCCCAGCATTTT.